The 18 T cell receptor beta chains presented below share a single source sample, sequenced in a study of cytomegalovirus exposure and HLA in healthy donors. Measured with immunoSEQ multiplex PCR; TCRdb has only the in-frame clones, and not every one. The table records 90,000 or so clones, 75% to 90% of them present only once. Sequencing was carried out using PBMCs. These receptors were collected from a man aged 18-30 years in good health and CMV-seropositive.

This clone was seen at least ten times. This sequence joins TRBV6-5 and TRBJ2-7, with a tentative D call TRBD2 (6 bases). Trimming removed 0 bases from V and 5 bases from J, with 11 bases in between. This CDR3 spans 14 amino acids. Germline CDR1 and CDR2: MNHEY and SVGAGI. The DNA of the CDR3 is TGTGCCAGCAGTTACTCGCGGGGAAACCACGAGCAGTACGTC. It codes for CASSYSRGNHEQYV.

The genes are TRBV4-1 and TRBJ2-2; D not certain. V lost 1 base, J lost 0 bases, and 6 bases lay in between. In germline, CDR1 is MGHRA, CDR2 YSYEKL. CDR3 length: 15 amino acids. The CDR3 sequence is CASSQGHSNTGELFF. The CDR3 DNA follows: TGCGCCAGCAGCCAAGGACACTCGAACACCGGGGAGCTGTTTTTT.

The chain couples TRBV5-5 to TRBJ1-1; D not certain. Germline V CDR1 and CDR2: SGHKS, YYEKEE (reference sequence). Trimming took off 0 bases at V and 4 bases at J, with 10 bases between the two ends. The CDR3 has 14 amino acids. This CDR3 reads CASSLEFTGTEAFF. The CDR3 DNA is TGTGCCAGCAGCTTGGAGTTTACGGGCACTGAAGCTTTCTTT.

The V and J genes are TRBV5-6 and TRBJ2-1; TRBD2 matches 11 bases. V was pared by 4 bases and J by 8 bases, with 5 bases of the junction left unmatched. The CDR3 runs to 14 residues. Germline V lookup: CDR1 SGHDT, CDR2 YYEEEE. The CDR3 coding sequence is TGTGCCAGCAGCGTTCTAGCGGGAGGTTATGAGCAGTTCTTC. Its protein product is CASSVLAGGYEQFF.

The V gene is TRBV5-6, the J gene TRBJ1-5; D gene uncertain. The germline V gene has CDR1 SGHDT and CDR2 YYEEEE. This CDR3 is 15 amino acids long. Deletions cut 2 bases from V and 0 bases from J, with 9 bases between. In DNA form, the CDR3 reads TGTGCCAGCAGCTTTGGTCAGGATAGCAATCAGCCCCAGCATTTT. Translating gives CASSFGQDSNQPQHF.

This sequence joins TRBV6-4 and TRBJ1-5, with unresolved D. Germline V gives CDR1 MRHNA, CDR2 SNTAGT. The CDR3 is made up of 13 amino acids. Between the trimmed V and J ends, which lost 2 bases and 3 bases, there was a span of 5 bases. CDR3 coding DNA: TGTGCCAGCAGTGACCAGGACAATCAGCCCCAGCATTTT. Protein sequence: CASSDQDNQPQHF.

The chain employs TRBV9 and TRBJ2-1; 12 bases align to TRBD1. V was clipped by 0 bases and J by 1 base; unmatched bases: 5. The CDR3 runs to 18 residues. Germline V gene lookup returns CDR1 SGDLS and CDR2 YYNGEE. CDR3 in DNA: TGTGCCAGCAGCGTAGCTCCGGGACAGGGGGCGTCCTACAATGAGCAGTTCTTC. This translates into CASSVAPGQGASYNEQFF.

The chain joins TRBV7-9 to TRBJ2-1; D unclear. The CDR3 spans 12 residues. From germline, CDR1 is SEHNR and CDR2 FQNEAQ (reference sequence). The germline V and J ends were trimmed by 1 base and 8 bases, with 6 bases remaining between them. The CDR3 DNA sequence: TGTGCCAGCAGCTTAGTCGCGGATGAGCAGTTCTTC. Encoded protein: CASSLVADEQFF.

A few counts support this clone. The chain joins TRBV2 to TRBJ2-7, with TRBD1 matching 12 bases. The V gene's germline CDR1 is SNHLY and CDR2 FYNNEI. With V trimmed by 8 bases and J by 4 bases, 6 bases remained unmatched. CDR3 length: 14 residues. The CDR3 nucleotides read TGTGCCAGCCGGGACAGGGGGCTGGATTACGAGCAGTACTTC. Residues: CASRDRGLDYEQYF.

This clone was seen a handful of times. The gene calls are TRBV28 and TRBJ1-2, with D uncertain. The CDR3 covers 12 residues. V lost 3 bases and J 3 bases, leaving 5 bases between the germline ends. Germline lookup yields CDR1 MDHEN and CDR2 SYDVKM. CDR3 loop: CASSFVDYGYTF. CDR3 coding DNA: TGTGCCAGCAGTTTTGTCGACTATGGCTACACCTTC.

This clone was recorded only once. The chain links TRBV5-6 to TRBJ2-7, with TRBD1 matching 7 bases. The length of the CDR3 is 15 residues. Germline CDR1 reads SGHDT; CDR2 reads YYEEEE. Unmatched junction bases numbered 12, after V lost 4 bases and J lost 5 bases. CDR3 region: CASSKGGSSINEQYF. In DNA form, the CDR3 reads TGTGCCAGCAGCAAAGGGGGCAGTTCTATCAACGAGCAGTACTTC. Full variable domain (rest looked up from reference TRBV5-6 and TRBJ2-7): DAGVTQSPTHLIKTRGQQVTLRCSPKSGHDTVSWYQQALGQGPQFIFQYYEEEERQRGNFPDRFSGHQFPNYSSELNVNALLLGDSALYLCASSKGGSSINEQYFGPGTRLTVT.

This chain links TRBV19 with TRBJ2-2, with 8 positions matching TRBD2. Germline V gene data show CDR1 as LNHDA and CDR2 as SQIVND (reference sequence). The J segment lost 6 bases and the V segment lost 1 base, leaving 7 bases of the junction unmatched. The CDR3 spans 16 residues. CDR3 nucleotides: TGTGCCAGTAGTATAGTTGGCGAGACTAGCGCCGGGGAGCTGTTTTTT. As protein: CASSIVGETSAGELFF. Full variable domain (outside the CDR3, taken from reference TRBV19 and TRBJ2-2): DGGITQSPKYLFRKEGQNVTLSCEQNLNHDAMYWYRQDPGQGLRLIYYSQIVNDFQKGDIAEGYSVSREKKESFPLTVTSAQKNPTAFYLCASSIVGETSAGELFFGEGSRLTVL.

The chain is built from TRBV7-9 and TRBJ2-7; perhaps TRBD2 as D (6 bases). V lost 6 bases to trimming and J lost 2 bases, with 17 bases between them. Germline CDR1 SEHNR, CDR2 FQNEAQ (reference sequence). The CDR3 has 15 amino acids. The CDR3 DNA reads as TGTGCCAGCAGTTCCCCTCAGCGGGCCCCCTACGAGCAGTACTTC. This gives the protein CASSSPQRAPYEQYF.

This chain connects TRBV5-1 to TRBJ2-3, with 8 bases fitting TRBD2. The CDR3 covers 15 residues. Germline values: CDR1 SGHRS, CDR2 YFSETQ. V lost 6 bases, J lost 0 bases, and 6 bases stayed unmatched. CDR3 residues: CASTTSGSSTDTQYF. In nucleotides, the CDR3 is TGCGCCAGCACCACTAGCGGTTCTAGCACAGATACGCAGTATTTT.

This rearrangement joins TRBV15 to TRBJ2-1, with 8 nucleotides matching TRBD2. The CDR3 runs 16 residues. Germline CDR1 reads LNHNV; CDR2 reads YYDKDF (reference sequence). Unmatched junction bases numbered 2, after V lost 1 base and J lost 0 bases. The CDR3 loop is CATSRVSGGSYNEQFF. The CDR3 DNA reads as TGTGCCACCAGCAGAGTGAGCGGGGGCTCCTACAATGAGCAGTTCTTC.

The genes are TRBV11-2 and TRBJ2-2, with unresolved D. Trimming took off 0 bases at V and 6 bases at J, with 11 bases between the two ends. The CDR3 length is 15 residues. Per the germline V gene, CDR1 is SGHAT and CDR2 is FQNNGV. The CDR3 sequence: CASSLDESVAGELFF. CDR3 nucleotide sequence: TGTGCCAGCAGCTTAGACGAAAGCGTGGCCGGGGAGCTGTTTTTT. Drawing the rest from reference TRBV11-2 and TRBJ2-2, the complete variable domain is EAGVAQSPRYKIIEKRQSVAFWCNPISGHATLYWYQQILGQGPKLLIQFQNNGVVDDSQLPKDRFSAERLKGVDSTLKIQPAKLEDSAVYLCASSLDESVAGELFFGEGSRLTVL.

The chain joins TRBV9 to TRBJ2-5; possibly TRBD1 for D (6 bases). V shed 4 bases and J shed 2 bases, with 9 bases lying between them. CDR3 length: 13 amino acids. The germline gives CDR1 SGDLS, CDR2 YYNGEE. CDR3 bases: TGTGCCAGCAGCCCGGGACAACAAGAGACCCAGTACTTC. It yields the protein CASSPGQQETQYF.

The rearrangement links TRBV5-6 to TRBJ2-2; no clear D gene. CDR3 length equals 16 residues. Germline-derived CDR1 and CDR2 are SGHDT and YYEEEE. V lost 1 base and J lost 5, with 15 bases in between. The CDR3: CASSLPPGRETGELFF. In DNA form, the CDR3 reads TGTGCCAGCAGCTTGCCTCCAGGAAGAGAGACCGGGGAGCTGTTTTTT.